The 15 T cell receptor beta chains listed next were all sequenced from one sample in a study of identical twins. Each CDR3 protein is one row after TCRdb ran MiXCR on the 5' RACE reads. The sample lists approximately 670,000 distinct CDR3 sequences, over 5% seen once, with around 2% in the top ten. The specimen was naive T cells sorted from blood. These receptors were taken from a man aged 18 to 29 in good health.

This clonotype was counted a few times. The chain uses TRBV7-2 and TRBJ1-3; D not certain. This CDR3 is 15 amino acids long. V lost 5 bases to trimming and J lost 0 bases, with 11 bases between them. Germline loops: CDR1 SGHTA, CDR2 FQGNSA. As DNA, the CDR3 is TGTGCCAGCAGCCTGGACGTTAGCTCTGGAAACACCATATATTTT. Translated: CASSLDVSSGNTIYF. The complete variable domain, with remaining parts taken from reference TRBV7-2 and TRBJ1-3, reads GAGVSQSPSNKVTEKGKDVELRCDPISGHTALYWYRQSLGQGLEFLIYFQGNSAPDKSGLPSDRFSAERTGGSVSTLTIQRTQQEDSAVYLCASSLDVSSGNTIYFGEGSWLTVV.

V is TRBV14 and J is TRBJ2-7; unclear D gene. This CDR3 comprises 14 residues. Deletions cut 0 bases from V and 5 bases from J, with 11 bases between. Germline lookup yields CDR1 SGHDN and CDR2 FVKESK. The DNA of the CDR3 is TGTGCCAGCAGCCAAGATATTCAAGGGAACGAGCAGTACTTC. It encodes CASSQDIQGNEQYF.

The chain recombines TRBV7-6 with TRBJ2-1, with D maybe TRBD1 (5 bases). Between the trimmed V and J ends, which lost 1 base and 7 bases, there was a span of 17 bases. CDR1 and CDR2 from the germline V gene are SGHVS and FNYEAQ. This CDR3 region has 16 residues. The CDR3 coding sequence is TGTGCCAGCAGCTTAGTTGGGGCGCGTATAGGTAATGAGCAGTTCTTC. It specifies CASSLVGARIGNEQFF.

This clonotype occurred many times. The chain uses TRBV29-1 and TRBJ1-1; no clear D. Germline V gives CDR1 SQVTM, CDR2 ANQGSEA. The length of the CDR3 is 15 residues. The V gene lost 3 bases and the J gene lost 0 bases, with 14 bases spanning the gap. The CDR3 nucleotides are TGCAGCGTTGATAAGGGCCCCAGCGTGAACACTGAAGCTTTCTTT. As protein: CSVDKGPSVNTEAFF. Full variable domain (remainder filled in from reference TRBV29-1 and TRBJ1-1): SAVISQKPSRDICQRGTSLTIQCQVDSQVTMMFWYRQQPGQSLTLIATANQGSEATYESGFVIDKFPISRPNLTFSTLTVSNMSPEDSSIYLCSVDKGPSVNTEAFFGQGTRLTVV.

V gene TRBV7-9 combines with J gene TRBJ2-5, with 7 bases that match TRBD1. This CDR3 contains 17 residues. V gave up 4 bases and J gave up 5 bases; unmatched junction bases: 16. Germline lookup yields CDR1 SEHNR and CDR2 FQNEAQ (reference sequence). CDR3 residues: CASSSDPVLTGMETQYF. The DNA of the CDR3 is TGTGCCAGCAGCTCAGATCCTGTTTTGACAGGGATGGAGACCCAGTACTTC. Together with reference TRBV7-9 and TRBJ2-5, the CDR3 gives the full variable domain: DTGVSQNPRHKITKRGQNVTFRCDPISEHNRLYWYRQTLGQGPEFLTYFQNEAQLEKSRLLSDRFSAERPKGSFSTLEIQRTEQGDSAMYLCASSSDPVLTGMETQYFGPGTRLLVL.

The sample holds many counts of this clonotype. The rearrangement links TRBV12-3 or TRBV12-4 to TRBJ2-7; D not certain. The germline V and J ends were trimmed by 2 bases and 3 bases, with 11 bases remaining between them. The CDR3 is 14 residues long. CDR3 amino acids: CASSLSGLVYEQYF. In DNA, the CDR3 is TGTGCCAGCAGTTTATCTGGGTTAGTCTACGAGCAGTACTTC.

Here the CDR3 reads CASSLASGQYYEQYV. The CDR3, as DNA: TGCGCCAGCAGCTTAGCTAGCGGGCAGTACTACGAGCAGTACGTC. The chain joins TRBV5-1 to TRBJ2-7; 8 bases line up with TRBD2. Germline-derived CDR1 and CDR2 are SGHRS and YFSETQ. Trimming removed 2 bases from V and 3 bases from J; junction bases left unmatched: 7. This CDR3 has 15 amino acids.

The table lists this clonotype with many counts. The V gene is TRBV28, the J gene TRBJ2-3; D is unclear. This CDR3 spans 15 amino acids. V was shortened by 2 bases and J by 1 base, with 10 bases between the two germline ends. Per the germline V gene, CDR1 is MDHEN and CDR2 is SYDVKM. Here the CDR3 reads CASSLLAEGTDTQYF. The CDR3 DNA reads TGTGCCAGCAGTTTACTCGCGGAAGGCACAGATACGCAGTATTTT.

The J gene is TRBJ2-2, the V gene TRBV7-9; D is perhaps TRBD1 or TRBD2 (6 bases each). The V end was cut by 5 bases, the J end by 7 bases, with 17 bases between. Germline lookup yields CDR1 SEHNR and CDR2 FQNEAQ (reference sequence). This CDR3 comprises 15 residues. As DNA, the CDR3 is TGTGCCAGCAGCCCCGGGGGCGCTATGGACGGGGAGCTGTTTTTT. This translates into CASSPGGAMDGELFF. Drawing the rest from reference TRBV7-9 and TRBJ2-2, the complete variable domain is DTGVSQNPRHKITKRGQNVTFRCDPISEHNRLYWYRQTLGQGPEFLTYFQNEAQLEKSRLLSDRFSAERPKGSFSTLEIQRTEQGDSAMYLCASSPGGAMDGELFFGEGSRLTVL.

This clonotype occurred many times. The chain couples TRBV20-1 to TRBJ2-1, with 9 positions matching TRBD2. CDR1 DFQATT and CDR2 SNEGSKA come from the germline V gene (reference sequence). The CDR3 runs 14 residues. The V gene end was trimmed by 4 bases and the J gene end by 8 bases; junction bases not matched to a gene: 9. CDR3: CSATSGIIFHEQFF. CDR3 nucleotides: TGCAGTGCTACTAGCGGGATTATTTTTCATGAGCAGTTCTTC.

This clonotype was observed many times. CDR3 protein: CASSNLWGTANTDTQYF. The CDR3, as DNA: TGCGCCAGCAGCAACCTATGGGGGACGGCAAACACAGATACGCAGTATTTT. This sequence joins TRBV4-1 and TRBJ2-3; D may correspond to TRBD1 or TRBD2 (5 bases each). The CDR3 is made up of 17 amino acids. Germline lookup yields CDR1 MGHRA and CDR2 YSYEKL. V was trimmed by 5 bases and J by 2 bases, leaving 20 bases between them.

V gene TRBV12-5 combines with J gene TRBJ2-7, with TRBD1 as a possible D gene (6 bases). CDR3 length: 13 amino acids. The V and J ends lost 3 bases and 6 bases respectively, with 12 bases between them. Germline V gene data show CDR1 as LGHNT and CDR2 as FRNRAP. The DNA for the CDR3 is TGTGCTAGTGGTTTCAACACAGGGTTCGAGCAGTACGTC. This gives the protein CASGFNTGFEQYV.

The chain employs TRBV20-1 and TRBJ2-3; 9 bases fit TRBD1. This CDR3 comprises 16 residues. CDR1 and CDR2 (germline): DFQATT, SNEGSKA (reference sequence). V lost 6 bases, J lost 0 bases, and 10 bases stayed unmatched. The CDR3 DNA follows: TGCAGTGCAGCTAACCGGGACAGGGTTAGCACAGATACGCAGTATTTT. This sequence encodes CSAANRDRVSTDTQYF.

This clonotype was observed at least ten times. The chain is built from TRBV5-6 and TRBJ2-3; no definite D call. The germline CDR1 and CDR2 sequences are SGHDT and YYEEEE. The V end lost 0 bases, the J end lost 1 base, and 9 bases lay between the germline ends. This CDR3 comprises 15 residues. CDR3 loop: CASSLEPSGTDTQYF. CDR3 bases: TGTGCCAGCAGCTTGGAACCCAGCGGCACAGATACGCAGTATTTT.

This clonotype turned up a few times. The genes are TRBV20-1 and TRBJ2-2; no clear D. CDR1 is DFQATT and CDR2 is SNEGSKA in the germline V gene (reference sequence). The CDR3 loop spans 14 amino acids. Trimming stripped 0 bases from V and 4 bases from J, with 9 bases between. CDR3 amino acids: CSAREFPLTGELFF. The CDR3, as DNA: TGCAGTGCTAGAGAGTTTCCCCTCACCGGGGAGCTGTTTTTT.